This T cell receptor (beta chain) was sequenced in a study of blood T cells in healthy people across ages. PCR was performed a second time for about 7 to 12 cycles using a sample-barcoded 5' primer and a J-beta primer mix. The template-switch adaptor, which had 12 random nucleotides, put a tag on each cDNA molecule. TCRdb reprocessed the 5' RACE reads via MiXCR and lists one record per CDR3 protein. The repertoire holds around 800,000 distinct CDR3 sequences, with roughly 25% as singletons. The CDR3 covers 16 residues. From germline, CDR1 is SGHRS and CDR2 YFSETQ. Germline trimming cut 0 bases from V and 2 bases from J; bases unmatched to any gene: 4. Per-sample PBMC isolation yielded at least 7 million cells. Study-level points and caveats: Among T cells, TCR beta diversity per million cells dropped roughly linearly as age rose.

Comments on this clonotype: As yet, its antigen is unknown.

These same data were also listed under a study on T cells of mothers and their children. That investigation notes: Second-PCR primer M1S introduced sample barcodes and 2-4 random nucleotides.

The TCR was taken from a boy between 10 and 17 years old in good health. This rearrangement joins TRBV5-1 to TRBJ2-4, with TRBD2 matching 8 bases. The source material was blood. In nucleotides, the CDR3 is TGCGCCAGCAGCTTGGGGACTAGCCTCTCCAAAAACATTCAGTACTTC. It is translated as CASSLGTSLSKNIQYF.